The 5 T cell receptor beta chains below all came from one sample that was sequenced in a study of memory CD4+ T cells and cytomegalovirus serostatus. The sort gate was single viable CD3+CD4+CD8-CD45RO+ cells for memory CD4+ T cells. Data came from immunoSEQ multiplex PCR; TCRdb stores just in-frame clones and leaves some out. The table has some 60,000 clones, roughly 77% seen once. Sequences were obtained from memory CD4+ T cells from blood. These receptors were collected from an adult in good health and CMV-seronegative.

The chain combines TRBV10-3 with TRBJ2-7; D remains ambiguous. The CDR3 contains 15 residues. Trimming removed 3 bases at V and 0 bases at J, with 12 bases between. CDR1 is ENHRY, CDR2 SYGVKD, per germline. CDR3 sequence reads: CAISETESSSYEQYF. The CDR3 bases are TGTGCCATCAGTGAAACTGAGTCGAGCTCCTACGAGCAGTACTTC.

This chain joins TRBV28 and TRBJ1-1, with 7 bases that match TRBD1. Germline CDR1 is MDHEN and CDR2 is SYDVKM. This CDR3 contains 13 residues. Trimming took 6 bases from V and 5 from J; bases not matched to a gene: 6. CDR3 in amino acids: CASRDLTGTEAFF. The CDR3 region has the DNA TGTGCCAGCAGGGACCTGACAGGGACTGAAGCTTTCTTT.

This clone was counted only a few times. The chain is built from TRBV7-8 and TRBJ2-3; TRBD2 agrees at 11 bases. The germline gives CDR1 SGHVS, CDR2 FQNEAQ. Trimming removed 5 bases from V and 14 bases from J; junction bases left unmatched: 15. This CDR3 region has 15 residues. This CDR3 is CASSEDRIAGGWAYF. Here the CDR3 DNA reads TGTGCCAGCAGCGAAGACCGGATAGCGGGAGGGTGGGCGTATTTT.

A few counts support this clone. The chain joins TRBV5-6 to TRBJ2-5, with 8 bases that match TRBD2. V gave up 4 bases and J gave up 2 bases; unmatched junction bases: 13. Germline V gene sequence: CDR1 SGHDT, CDR2 YYEEEE. This CDR3 has 17 amino acids. CDR3 protein: CASSLVRQRGIQETQYF. CDR3 nucleotide sequence: TGTGCCAGCAGCCTTGTGCGACAGCGGGGGATTCAAGAGACCCAGTACTTC.

The chain couples TRBV7-9 to TRBJ1-1; D is possibly TRBD1 (6 bases). The V gene's germline CDR1 is SEHNR and CDR2 FQNEAQ (reference sequence). The CDR3 length is 16 residues. The V gene lost 1 base and the J gene lost 1 base, with 13 bases spanning the gap. The CDR3 nucleotides are TGTGCCAGCAGCTTAGGGCGGGGGCCGACGAACACTGAAGCTTTCTTT. Its translation: CASSLGRGPTNTEAFF.